A single sample gave rise to the 10 T cell receptor beta chains below, sequenced in a study of CD8+CD57+ T cells in acquired aplastic anemia. TCR beta VDJ combinations and CDR3 sequences were profiled from genomic DNA. One entry per CDR3 protein results from TCRdb running MiXCR on the reads. Among about 470,000 distinct CDR3 sequences listed, roughly a third were seen once. Whoever was chosen for sequencing had shown CD8+CD57+ cell expansion by flow cytometry. Sequencing was done on a sample of sorted CD4+, CD8+, or CD8+CD57+ T cells (not recorded which) from PBMCs. Every receptor here comes from a human donor with aplastic anemia.

This clonotype has a handful of counts. The genes are TRBV12-3 or TRBV12-4 and TRBJ1-4; no reliable D call. The CDR3 loop spans 15 amino acids. V was shortened by 5 bases and J by 8 bases, with 18 bases between the two germline ends. DNA for the CDR3: TGTGCCAGCAGTCCGGGCCCCTCAGGCCGGGAAAAACTGTTTTTT. The encoded protein is CASSPGPSGREKLFF.

The sample holds many counts of this clonotype. V is TRBV15 and J is TRBJ2-5; D possibly uses TRBD1 or TRBD2 (6 bases each). V lost 3 bases and J lost 6, with 17 bases in between. The CDR3 has 15 residues. Germline V CDR1 and CDR2: LNHNV, YYDKDF (reference sequence). The CDR3 DNA reads TGTGCCACCAGCAGGGGCGAGGGGGGATTTCAGACCCAGTACTTC. Translation gives CATSRGEGGFQTQYF. The full variable domain, its missing parts supplied by reference TRBV15 and TRBJ2-5, is DAMVIQNPRYQVTQFGKPVTLSCSQTLNHNVMYWYQQKSSQAPKLLFHYYDKDFNNEADTPDNFQSRRPNTSFCFLDIRSPGLGDTAMYLCATSRGEGGFQTQYFGPGTRLLVL.

Concerning this clonotype itself: A single base separates this from a much larger clone, so it may be a read error. The CDR3 nucleotides read TGTGCCAGCAGTAACAGAGTGAGCTACACCTTC. It codes for CASSNRVSYTF. The chain employs TRBV7-3 and TRBJ1-2; D is unresolved. This CDR3 is built from 11 residues. Looked up from germline, CDR1 is SGHTA and CDR2 is FQGTGA. Trimming took 6 bases from V and 9 from J, leaving 11 bases between them.

A few counts support this clonotype. The chain couples TRBV4-1 to TRBJ2-7; 9 bases line up with TRBD1. Germline V gene data show CDR1 as MGHRA and CDR2 as YSYEKL. V lost 0 bases and J lost 6; bases outside the gene matches: 12. The CDR3 covers 17 residues. CDR3 sequence reads: CASSQDPTGGLLAEQYF. The CDR3 coding sequence is TGCGCCAGCAGCCAAGATCCCACAGGGGGCCTTTTAGCCGAGCAGTACTTC.

This clonotype has a count of ten or more. The chain's CDR3 is CSVGTSGNEQFF. DNA of the CDR3: TGCAGCGTCGGGACTAGCGGCAATGAGCAGTTCTTC. The chain couples TRBV29-1 to TRBJ2-1, with TRBD2 matching 11 bases. Germline values: CDR1 SQVTM, CDR2 ANQGSEA. The CDR3 consists of 12 residues. Trimming cost V 6 bases and J 6 bases; bases outside gene matches: 1.

This clonotype was picked up one time. V usage is TRBV29-1 and J usage is TRBJ2-3, with 11 nucleotides matching TRBD1. CDR1 is SQVTM and CDR2 is ANQGSEA in the germline V gene. The junction had 2 bases not matched to a gene; V was cut back by 6 bases and J by 3 bases. This CDR3 spans 13 amino acids. CDR3 sequence reads: CSVGDRGTDTQYF. CDR3 in DNA: TGCAGCGTGGGGGACAGGGGGACAGATACGCAGTATTTT.

This clonotype has a count of ten or more. The V call is TRBV7-2, the J call TRBJ2-7; D not resolved. This CDR3 has 12 residues. The germline V gene has CDR1 SGHTA and CDR2 FQGNSA. V lost 6 bases to trimming and J lost 6 bases, with 12 bases between them. The CDR3 is CASSPAIREQYF. The CDR3 DNA follows: TGTGCCAGCAGTCCCGCCATTCGCGAGCAGTACTTC.

As to this clonotype: This CDR3 is missing its conserved last phenylalanine or tryptophan, likely due to a read error. The chain uses TRBV12-3 or TRBV12-4 and TRBJ2-6; TRBD1 is a possible D gene (5 bases). Between the trimmed V and J ends, which lost 3 bases and 4 bases, there was a span of 10 bases. The CDR3 runs 15 residues. CDR3 bases: TGTGCCAGCAGTTTCCAGGGCTCCGGGGCCAACGTCCTGACTTCC. Protein sequence: CASSFQGSGANVLTS.

This clonotype was observed at least ten times. The chain employs TRBV20-1 and TRBJ2-7; 10 bases align to TRBD1. V trimming: 6 bases; J trimming: 4 bases; junction bases outside the gene matches: 6. The CDR3 totals 13 residues. Germline V lookup: CDR1 DFQATT, CDR2 SNEGSKA (reference sequence). CDR3 region: CSAEGQGRYEQYF. DNA of the CDR3: TGCAGTGCCGAGGGACAGGGGAGGTACGAGCAGTACTTC.

This clonotype was seen at least ten times. The gene calls are TRBV10-3 and TRBJ1-2, with D uncertain. CDR1 is ENHRY and CDR2 is SYGVKD in the germline V gene. The CDR3 is 14 residues long. Trimming removed 6 bases from V and 2 bases from J, with 13 bases in between. CDR3 coding DNA: TGTGCCATCAGCCCAGAGGCCCTCAACTATGGCTACACCTTC. Its translation is CAISPEALNYGYTF.